This T cell receptor (beta chain) was identified during a study of OX40 agonist ivuxolimab in advanced cancers. For the wider study: The costimulatory receptor OX40 (CD134) was targeted by ivuxolimab, a fully human IgG2 agonistic monoclonal antibody. Intravenous ivuxolimab was administered to patients every 2 weeks at six dose levels: 0.01, 0.1, 0.3, 1.5, 3 and 10 mg/kg. Of the 50 to 55 patients in dose escalation, approximately 20 had hepatocellular carcinoma, about 15 had melanoma, 9 had renal cell carcinoma and 9 had head and neck cancer. A male proportion of under 85% and a mean age of 60 years, ranging from roughly 20 to 80, were recorded for the dose-escalation cohort. Patients were allowed to have had prior anti-PD-1, anti-PD-L1 or anti-CTLA-4 therapy, and approximately 40% of the dose-escalation patients had been treated with checkpoint inhibitors. Three dose-escalation patients achieved partial responses, one with hepatocellular carcinoma and two with cutaneous melanoma. Peripheral TCRbeta sequencing was intended to test whether TCR sequence diversity was altered and clonal T-cell expansion was caused by ivuxolimab. The paper covers the monotherapy dose-escalation part of the phase I ivuxolimab trial, which included N ≈ 50 patients.

Patients with a history of autoimmune disease or receiving systemic immunosuppression were excluded from the trial. Peripheral blood for TCR sequencing was collected from all dose cohorts at baseline, on cycle 4 day 1, and on cycle 7 day 1. Samples came from an open-label, multicenter, first-in-human phase I dose-escalation trial of ivuxolimab. Adults with locally advanced or metastatic melanoma, renal cell, hepatocellular, or head and neck squamous cell carcinoma were enrolled in the trial. Before TCR sequencing, CD4+ T cells and CD8+ T cells were sorted from peripheral blood as separate populations. Of note for this clone: This clone's antigen is unknown. No much larger clone is present one base from it, and per-base qualities are unavailable.

CDR1 and CDR2 (MDHEN, SYDVKM) derive from the germline V gene. The CDR3 runs 17 residues from the cysteine to the phenylalanine. The DNA shown is the 51-base CDR3, in frame from base 1. At the junction V is shortened by 5 bases and J by 3 bases; bases outside the gene matches: 11. To sequence the TCRbeta CDR3 region, genomic DNA was isolated from the sorted cells. TCRbeta CDR3 regions were sequenced using the immunoSEQ Assay. The clones in this table, taken by TCRdb from immuneACCESS, are in-frame only. Not every clone is retained; where verified, under half of the shortfall comes from an unresolved V gene, and the cause of the rest is unknown. This sample has 35,000 to 40,000 clones in its table, and 70% to 90% of those were observed once. In total, the top ten clones hold approximately 12% of the sample. Points the paper makes about the study in general: Low levels of normalized T-cell clonal expansion were also seen in some patients who did not respond. Partial responders in the 0.1-3.0 mg/kg groups had among the lowest normalized peripheral clonal expansion, especially among CD8+ T cells. Which antigens the clonally expanded peripheral T cells were specific for was not determined. At doses of 0.1 to 3.0 mg/kg, clonal expansion of both CD4+ and CD8+ T cells in blood was seen between baseline and week 6. On average, CD8+ T cells showed more expanded clones than CD4+ T cells after ivuxolimab.

The chain was built from TRBV28 and TRBJ2-3; 10 bases in between match TRBD2. The clonotype originates from an adult with an advanced solid tumor such as melanoma, head and neck, liver or kidney cancer. The material was CD4+ or CD8+ T cells sorted from blood, obtained in a trial of the OX40 agonist ivuxolimab. CDR3 sequence: CASSPPYSGRETDTQYF. The nucleotide sequence reads as follows: TGTGCCAGCAGTCCCCCCTACAGCGGGAGGGAAACAGATACGCAGTATTTT.